This T cell receptor beta chain was identified during a study of blood T cell repertoires in COVID-19. Study summary: Spain, Italy and the United States supplied samples that represented acute and convalescent COVID-19. Sample material is recorded as cDNA or gDNA derived from T cells, B-cell-depleted T cells, or PBMCs.

Trimming cost V 0 bases and J 4 bases; bases outside gene matches: 10. Germline V gene data show CDR1 as SGHTA and CDR2 as FQGTGA. CDR3 length equals 18 residues. Per the authors' pipeline: Using reference gene primer amplification, nucleated cell counts were estimated. Profiled with immunoSEQ multiplex PCR; TCRdb holds only in-frame clones, not every one. The V and J calls and clone size come from that table; D and trimming were worked out from the DNA. This sample has under 40,000 clones, with roughly 90% found just once. This clone was seen just once. The gene calls are TRBV7-3 and TRBJ2-1; 9 nucleotides line up with TRBD2. The sequenced sample consisted of peripheral blood. This sequence was found in a man aged 60-69 years with active COVID-19. This chain's CDR3 is CASSLTGSYSGGYNEQFF. Written as DNA, the CDR3 is TGTGCCAGCAGCTTAACGGGATCCTACAGCGGGGGGTACAATGAGCAGTTCTTC.